This T cell receptor (beta chain) stems from a study of memory CD4+ T cells and cytomegalovirus serostatus. Study at large: Donors were healthy Belgian adults, several CMV seropositive and 20 to 30 seronegative. Notes on the study in general: Suggested: most of the CMV-linked TCR signature lies in CD4+ memory cells.

TCRdb's copy holds only in-frame clones and misses some; the assay was immunoSEQ multiplex PCR. The table has 56,000 or so clones, around three quarters seen once. The CDR3 consists of 15 residues. CDR1 and CDR2 from the germline V gene are SGHNT and YENEEA. Trimming at V came to 0 bases and at J to 4 bases, leaving 2 bases not matched to a gene. Concerning this clone itself: Antigen: not known.

The sort gate was single viable CD3+CD4+CD8-CD45RO+ cells for memory CD4+ T cells. This receptor was identified in an adult in good health and CMV-seronegative. Some clones in this sample may be carry-over from other donors' samples. The rearrangement links TRBV11-3 to TRBJ2-1; 8 nucleotides match TRBD2. Sequenced input: memory CD4+ T cells from blood. The DNA of the CDR3 is TGTGCCAGCAGCTTAGAGACTAGCGCTTACAATGAGCAGTTCTTC. Translation: CASSLETSAYNEQFF.